A single T cell receptor beta chain is shown here with its context. Its specific antigen is unknown. Within one base of it there is no much larger clone, and no base qualities were kept. The time point tag for this specimen amounts to: baseline before first vaccination. The vaccinee samples were drawn from two UK trials, COV001 and COV002, one of which was a single-blind randomized controlled phase 2/3 trial testing AZD1222 (ChAdOx1 nCoV-19) in healthy adults. For TCRbeta chain sequencing, PBMC samples were collected from trial participants at day 0 and at day 28 after the second dose. This sample stems from a study of T cell responses to AZD1222 COVID-19 vaccine (dated by TCRdb to about 2021). General notes on the study: AZD1222 recipients with second doses at about 4 weeks or about 12 weeks were pooled, because spike-specific TCR depth and breadth did not differ between schedules. TCR sequencing covered 230 or so trial participants: 207 given two doses of AZD1222 and 26 given two doses of MenACWY control vaccine. Enrollment into the trials was organized by age into subgroups of 18-55, 56-69 and 70-plus years, and those subgroups contained about 160, 30 and 59 TCR-sequenced participants, respectively.

Summary of the overall study and its limitations: Conclusions about previously exposed vaccinees are limited because only six or seven AZD1222 recipients were SARS-CoV-2 seropositive at baseline. The vaccine-associated CD4 TCRs covered the entire spike protein, and the dominant responses fell in regions 160-218 and 743-854. Nearly half of unique spike-specific TCRs reportedly recognized epitopes outside regions mutated in the B.1.351 and B.1.1.7 variants. Participants were mostly white British, with more females than males. The authors suggested clonal diversity may have been underestimated. Because no day 14 peak-response samples were available, the repertoires could be characterized only after the peak T cell response. A significant rise in spike-specific TCR breadth and depth was observed after two AZD1222 doses relative to day 0 and relative to MenACWY recipients. The 56-69-year group was small, and its depth increase did not reach significance, likely because of low power.

CDR3 length: 14 amino acids, cysteine to phenylalanine. The DNA shown is the 42-base CDR3, in frame from base 1. The germline V gene gives CDR1 as MGHRA and CDR2 as YSYEKL. Compared with germline, V lacks 4 bases and J lacks 6 bases; bases without a gene match: 8. The CDR3 regions of human TCRbeta chains were analyzed by immunosequencing. Concerning the study's data processing: Repertoire TCRs were matched against a reference library of SARS-CoV-2-specific TCRs generated with the MIRA antigen-specificity platform. Breadth was defined as the fraction of unique TCRs that were SARS-CoV-2-associated. Depth was defined as the fraction of total T cells that were SARS-CoV-2-associated. Using the MIRA data, each spike-specific TCR was assigned both to the spike region to which the TCR was reactive and to a CD4 or CD8 class. Log10-transformed breadth and depth values were compared by one-way ANOVA with Sidak's multiple comparisons tests. In its TCRdb copy, this immuneACCESS table keeps in-frame sequences only and misses some clones. Where compared with another copy, unresolved V genes explain less than half of these, and the others have no known cause. V, J and clone size reflect that table, while D and trimming were determined from the DNA. The sample records around 110,000 clones, around 87% of which are singletons. The top ten clonotypes cover about 3% of the sample.

Sequenced material: peripheral blood, taken on day 0 of AZD1222 vaccination. Recombination connected TRBV4-1 to TRBJ2-7, with TRBD2 matching 8 junction bases. The receptor's source is an adult in good health. The CDR3 protein: CASSLGTSLSEQYF. The nucleotide sequence reads TGCGCCAGCAGCCTAGGGACTAGTCTAAGCGAGCAGTACTTC.